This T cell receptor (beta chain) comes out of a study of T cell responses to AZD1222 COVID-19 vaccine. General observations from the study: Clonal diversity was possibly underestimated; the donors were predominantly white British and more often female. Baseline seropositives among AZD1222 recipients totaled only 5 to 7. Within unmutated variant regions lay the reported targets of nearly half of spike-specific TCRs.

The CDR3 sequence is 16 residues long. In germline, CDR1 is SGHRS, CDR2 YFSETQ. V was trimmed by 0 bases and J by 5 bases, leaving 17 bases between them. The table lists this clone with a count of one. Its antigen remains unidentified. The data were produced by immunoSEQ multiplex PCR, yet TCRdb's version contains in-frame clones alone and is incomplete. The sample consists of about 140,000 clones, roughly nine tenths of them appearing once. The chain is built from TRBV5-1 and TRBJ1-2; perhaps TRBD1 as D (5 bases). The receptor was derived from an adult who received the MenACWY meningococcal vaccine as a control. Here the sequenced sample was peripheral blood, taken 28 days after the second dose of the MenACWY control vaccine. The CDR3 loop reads CASSLAESFGAYGYTF. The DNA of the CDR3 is TGCGCCAGCAGCTTGGCTGAAAGCTTTGGGGCTTATGGCTACACCTTC.